This record concerns one T cell receptor (beta chain) sequence. This record comes from a study of blood T cell repertoires in COVID-19. Across the whole study: Some COVID-19 samples were acute and others convalescent; all came from the United States, Italy and Spain.

Under the authors' procedure: Amplified reference gene primers provided the basis for estimating nucleated cell counts. Assay: immunoSEQ multiplex PCR; the TCRdb copy retains only in-frame clones and omits some. The D gene and trimming were derived from the DNA, and the V and J assignments and clone size from that table. The table records 50,000 or so clones, 83% of them present only once. V dropped 7 bases and J dropped 0 bases, with 11 bases sitting between them. Germline V gives CDR1 KGHDR, CDR2 SFDVKD. The CDR3 runs 14 residues. This receptor was obtained from a man in his forties with acute or convalescent COVID-19. The sequencing sample was made of peripheral blood. The chain recombines TRBV24-1 with TRBJ1-1; D is possibly TRBD1 (6 bases). In DNA, the CDR3 is TGTGCCACCAGGCCAACAGGGTTGAACACTGAAGCTTTCTTT. Translating it yields CATRPTGLNTEAFF.